The sequence of this T cell receptor beta chain was determined in a study of low-dose radiotherapy and immunotherapy resistance in tumors. Whole-study context: The regimen for patients comprised intravenous nivolumab 240 mg every two weeks plus intravenous ipilimumab 1 mg/kg every six weeks. Once cycle 1 day 1 began, patients took oral aspirin 300 mg daily for four cycles. Dosing of intravenous cyclophosphamide at 200 mg/m2 occurred every two weeks and took place one day prior to radiation and immunotherapy.

TRAV- and TRBV-specific primers, spanning alpha and beta chains, primed first-strand cDNA. For amplifying TCRs, the PCR ran for around 20 cycles with Phusion, which was used together with a constant-region primer and the adapter on the V primers. mRNA that had been isolated underwent amplification through in vitro transcription. TCRdb reprocessed the reads with MiXCR, giving one entry per CDR3 protein. The data contain 13,000 or so distinct CDR3 sequences, roughly 75% of them seen just once; the ten biggest clones take up 4.5% to 5%. CDR1 is PRHDT, CDR2 FYEKMQ, per germline (reference sequence). Germline trimming cut 5 bases from V and 6 bases from J; bases unmatched to any gene: 14. This CDR3 contains 17 residues.

The clonotype was recovered from a human donor with advanced metastatic prostate, ovarian, gallbladder or colorectal cancer (not recorded which). This table probably holds off-target reads from a library built for another chain. The chain combines TRBV13 with TRBJ2-3; 10 bases align to TRBD2. The chain's CDR3 is CASSHRGASGGKDTQYF. CDR3 in DNA: TGTGCCAGCAGCCATCGCGGGGCTAGCGGGGGAAAGGATACGCAGTATTTT.